These T cell receptor beta chains were read from a single sample in a study of blood T cell repertoires in COVID-19. Some clones are missing from TCRdb's copy, which holds only in-frame ones; the method was immunoSEQ multiplex PCR. This sample has about 240,000 clones, with around 86% found just once. Sequencing used PBMCs or T cells enriched from blood (not recorded which). Receptor source: a middle-aged woman with acute COVID-19. CDR3s include the opening cysteine and the closing phenylalanine or tryptophan. A D gene is named only where the DNA matches it firmly. Clone size is not always given. Where it is, it says once, few, many or a class for expanded clones.

D: -
J: TRBJ1-2
V: TRBV25-1
size: few
DNA: TGTGCCAGCAGTGAATATTATGAGAACTATGGCTACACCTTC
CDR3: CASSEYYENYGYTF

D: TRBD2
J: TRBJ2-7
V: TRBV3-1/TRBV3-2
size: -
DNA: TGTGCCAGCAGCCCTATTAACAACAAAGGACTAGCGGGGGCGGACGAGCAGTACTTC
CDR3: CASSPINNKGLAGADEQYF

D: TRBD1
J: TRBJ2-7
V: TRBV19
size: -
DNA: TGTGCCAGTAGTATCGGGAGCGGGACAGGGGCCTACGAGCAGTACTTC
CDR3: CASSIGSGTGAYEQYF

D: -
J: TRBJ2-5
V: TRBV6-5
size: -
DNA: TGTGCCAGCACTCTAGAGGGGGTTGGAGAGACCCAGTACTTC
CDR3: CASTLEGVGETQYF

D: -
J: TRBJ1-1
V: TRBV29-1
size: -
DNA: TGCAGCGCCCGTAACACTGAAGCTTTCTTT
CDR3: CSARNTEAFF

D: -
J: TRBJ2-5
V: TRBV7-2
size: -
DNA: TGTGCCAGCAGCTTGGGCAGGCGCCAAGAGACCCAGTACTTC
CDR3: CASSLGRRQETQYF

D: -
J: TRBJ2-6
V: TRBV9
size: -
DNA: TGTGCCAGCAGTGCAGGTGGCTCTGGGGCCAACGTCCTGACTTTC
CDR3: CASSAGGSGANVLTF

D: TRBD1
J: TRBJ2-5
V: TRBV5-1
size: -
DNA: TGCGCCAGCAGCTGGGGACAGGGTGAGACCCAGTACTTC
CDR3: CASSWGQGETQYF

D: -
J: TRBJ2-7
V: TRBV3-1/TRBV3-2
size: once
DNA: TGTGCCAGCAGCCAAGTGGGAGCTAGAAAGGACGAGCAGTACTTC
CDR3: CASSQVGARKDEQYF

D: -
J: TRBJ1-1
V: TRBV5-1
size: -
DNA: TGCGCCAGCAGTTTGTTTGTGGGAGAGAACACTGAAGCTTTCTTT
CDR3: CASSLFVGENTEAFF

D: TRBD2
J: TRBJ2-1
V: TRBV11-2
size: -
DNA: TGTGCCAGCAGCGAAACGGGACTAGCGGGAGGGCCCCAGTTCTTC
CDR3: CASSETGLAGGPQFF

D: TRBD2
J: TRBJ2-5
V: TRBV19
size: -
DNA: TGTGCCAGTAGTATTATGCTCCTAGCGGGACCACAAGGGTACCAAGAGACCCAGTACTTC
CDR3: CASSIMLLAGPQGYQETQYF

D: -
J: TRBJ1-1
V: TRBV5-1
size: few
DNA: TGCGCCAGCAGCTTGGCGGGGGACGCTGAAGCTTTCTTT
CDR3: CASSLAGDAEAFF

D: TRBD2
J: TRBJ2-7
V: TRBV4-2
size: many
DNA: TGTGCCAGCAGCCAAGACACCAGCGGGGGATACGAGCAGTACTTC
CDR3: CASSQDTSGGYEQYF

D: TRBD1
J: TRBJ2-6
V: TRBV2
size: -
DNA: TGTGCCAGTAGAAGGGACAGGGCCCCCTCTGGGGCCAACGTCCTGACTTTC
CDR3: CASRRDRAPSGANVLTF

D: -
J: TRBJ1-1
V: TRBV12-3/TRBV12-4
size: -
DNA: TGTGCCAGCAGTTTAAAGATCCCAGGGGAAGCTTTCTTT
CDR3: CASSLKIPGEAFF

D: TRBD2
J: TRBJ2-5
V: TRBV7-3
size: -
DNA: TGTGCCAGCAGCCCGGGACTATCGGGGACCCAGTACTTC
CDR3: CASSPGLSGTQYF

D: -
J: TRBJ1-1
V: TRBV5-4
size: -
DNA: TGTGCCAGCAGCCAAAACATGGACAGGAACACTGAAGCTTTCTTT
CDR3: CASSQNMDRNTEAFF

D: TRBD1
J: TRBJ2-7
V: TRBV7-9
size: few
DNA: TGTGCCAGCAGCTTAGGACAGGGGGCCTCCGGGCAGTACTTC
CDR3: CASSLGQGASGQYF

D: -
J: TRBJ1-5
V: TRBV4-1
size: -
DNA: TGCGCCAGCAGCCAAGGGGCAGGGAATCAGCCCCAGCATTTT
CDR3: CASSQGAGNQPQHF

D: TRBD1
J: TRBJ2-1
V: TRBV11-2
size: -
DNA: TGTGCCAGCAGCTTGGCCAATATCCGGGACAGGCGATACAATGAGCAGTTCTTC
CDR3: CASSLANIRDRRYNEQFF

D: TRBD2
J: TRBJ2-3
V: TRBV13
size: -
DNA: TGTGCCAGCAGCTTGGGACTAGGAGGTGAGGATACGCAGTATTTT
CDR3: CASSLGLGGEDTQYF

D: -
J: TRBJ1-2
V: TRBV6-5
size: -
DNA: TGTGCCAGCAGTTACTCGAAGTTACAGCACTATGGCTACACCTTC
CDR3: CASSYSKLQHYGYTF

D: TRBD1
J: TRBJ2-1
V: TRBV7-7
size: -
DNA: TGTGCTAGCAGCTTAGGTTCCGGGACAGGGGGGAATGAGCAGTTCTTC
CDR3: CASSLGSGTGGNEQFF

D: -
J: TRBJ1-2
V: TRBV30
size: -
DNA: TGTGCCTGGAGTGGACAGCCTAACTATGGCTACACCTTC
CDR3: CAWSGQPNYGYTF

D: -
J: TRBJ2-3
V: TRBV5-1
size: -
DNA: TGCGCCAGCAGCCTAGCTAGCACAGATACGCAGTATTTT
CDR3: CASSLASTDTQYF

D: TRBD1
J: TRBJ2-7
V: TRBV6-6
size: -
DNA: TGTGCCAGCAGCCGAACGGGACAGGGGGCAAGAGTGGTCGGCGAGCAGTACTTC
CDR3: CASSRTGQGARVVGEQYF

D: -
J: TRBJ1-4
V: TRBV28
size: -
DNA: TGTGCCAGCATCAGCGGCGGTAATAATGAAAAACTGTTTTTT
CDR3: CASISGGNNEKLFF